What follows is one T cell receptor (beta chain) and its context. This clonotype was detected many times. Its antigen is currently not known. Within one base of it there is no much larger clone, and no base qualities were kept. These data come from a study of T-cell reconstitution after alpha-beta-depleted transplantation in children (dated by TCRdb to 2015 to 2016). Concerning the study at large: Using TCR repertoire profiling, the study quantitatively followed how T-cell immune reconstitution unfolded in children after TCRalphabeta/CD19-depleted allogeneic hematopoietic cell transplantation.

Broader findings and caveats from the paper: The apparently early recovery of alphabetaT-cell counts about two months after transplant reportedly depended on only several hundred rapidly expanded clones that came from non-depleted graft cells. In some patients, the high TCRbeta diversity seen at day 60 was put down to recipient T cells and intrathymic progenitors that had survived conditioning. Over subsequent months, a decline in hyperexpanded clone frequencies was noted, and after one year, T-cell counts and TCRbeta diversity were mostly ascribed to newly produced T cells.

The treatment or condition label, as the study defines it: allogeneic hematopoietic cell transplantation with graft depleted of TCRalphabeta T cells and CD19 B cells. Transplant recipients were children who received TCRalphabeta/CD19-depleted allogeneic hematopoietic cell grafts. The method behind the library was PCR. This sample was sequenced with an Illumina HiSeq 2500. TCR library preparation used molecular barcoding, with unique molecular identifiers applied to normalize quantification of the TCRbeta repertoire. Clones were called with MiXCR by TCRdb after fastp trimmed the public reads at Q25, and only in-frame beta chains were retained. Rows with a matching CDR3 protein are joined into one entry that keeps the most common DNA and genes. The sample table lists roughly 200,000 distinct CDR3 sequences, about 8.4% of them with a count of one. Together, the top ten hold less than 40% of the sample.

The germline V gene gives CDR1 as SGHRS and CDR2 as YFSETQ. V loses 0 bases at its end and J loses 6 bases; junction bases beyond the gene matches: 9. Counted from cysteine to phenylalanine, this CDR3 has 17 amino acids. Only the CDR3 region is kept as DNA, spanning 51 bases read in frame from base 1. Recombination linked TRBV5-1 to TRBJ2-2; TRBD1 aligns with 9 central bases. The sample here was PBMCs, mostly from graft donor cells, taken 360 days after TCRalphabeta/CD19-depleted stem cell transplant. This TCR derives from a male patient between 2 and 15 years old who had a stem cell transplant for acute myeloid leukemia, so the T cells may come from the graft donor. This receptor carries the CDR3 CASSLDAPGQGPGELFF. The nucleotide sequence is TGCGCCAGCAGCTTGGATGCCCCGGGACAGGGACCCGGGGAGCTGTTTTTT.